What follows are 20 T cell receptor beta chains derived from one specimen sequenced in a study of T-cell memory formation after mild COVID-19. TCRdb reprocessed the 5' RACE reads via MiXCR and lists one record per CDR3 protein. The table records approximately 290,000 distinct CDR3 sequences, 8% to 9% of them present only once. The material sequenced was PBMCs or a T cell subset sorted from them (not recorded which). The receptors were gathered from a man aged 18-30 years who had mild COVID-19 (a few samples of this study predate the infection). Cell type and time point are not known.

This clonotype was detected only a few times. The rearrangement joins TRBV5-1 to TRBJ1-1, with a weak D call TRBD1 (6 bases). V lost 4 bases to trimming and J lost 6 bases, with 13 bases between them. CDR1 and CDR2 (germline): SGHRS, YFSETQ. CDR3 length equals 13 residues. DNA of the CDR3: TGCGCCAGCAGCCGGCAGGGGATCGCTGAAGCTTTCTTT. Translation: CASSRQGIAEAFF.

This clonotype was seen a handful of times. V gene TRBV18 combines with J gene TRBJ2-1; D ambiguous. The CDR3 has 15 residues. Germline lookup yields CDR1 KGHSH and CDR2 LQKENI. Deletions cut 3 bases from V and 0 bases from J, with 9 bases between. CDR3 amino acids: CASSPSADSYNEQFF. The CDR3 DNA reads TGTGCCAGCTCACCCAGCGCAGACTCCTACAATGAGCAGTTCTTC.

The CDR3 DNA reads as TGTGCCAGCAGCCCTCGGCGGGCCACCTACGAGCAGTACGTC. This translates into CASSPRRATYEQYV. The chain couples TRBV6-5 to TRBJ2-7; D possibly corresponds to TRBD2 (5 bases). Trimming removed 6 bases at V and 2 bases at J, with 14 bases between. Germline lookup yields CDR1 MNHEY and CDR2 SVGAGI. This CDR3 has 14 amino acids.

This clonotype was seen many times. This sequence joins TRBV4-3 and TRBJ2-2, with D unresolved. Germline V CDR1 and CDR2: LGHNA, YSLEER. V was trimmed by 0 bases and J by 3 bases, leaving 8 bases between them. This CDR3 contains 15 residues. The CDR3 region has the DNA TGCGCCAGCAGCCAAGATCAACTCTACACCGGGGAGCTGTTTTTT. Residues: CASSQDQLYTGELFF.

This clonotype was recorded a few times. This chain connects TRBV7-8 to TRBJ2-2; weak D call: TRBD2 (6 bases). The CDR3 extends over 15 amino acids. Trimming took 3 bases from V and 3 from J, leaving 11 bases between them. The germline V gene encodes CDR1 SGHVS and CDR2 FQNEAQ. Here the CDR3 DNA reads TGTGCCAGCAGCTTTTTGCGGGGATACACCGGGGAGCTGTTTTTT. It translates to CASSFLRGYTGELFF.

The genes are TRBV7-2 and TRBJ1-2; D is perhaps TRBD1 (6 bases). V was cut by 4 bases and J by 6 bases, with 18 bases left in between. The CDR3 runs 15 residues. Germline V lookup: CDR1 SGHTA, CDR2 FQGNSA. The CDR3 coding sequence is TGTGCCAGCAGCTCCTATCCAGGGGTCTTAGATGGCTACACCTTC. Its translation is CASSSYPGVLDGYTF. The variable domain in full, completed from reference TRBV7-2 and TRBJ1-2, reads GAGVSQSPSNKVTEKGKDVELRCDPISGHTALYWYRQSLGQGLEFLIYFQGNSAPDKSGLPSDRFSAERTGGSVSTLTIQRTQQEDSAVYLCASSSYPGVLDGYTFGSGTRLTVV.

This clonotype was observed at least ten times. The chain links TRBV4-3 to TRBJ2-3; D is unclear. This CDR3 is 15 amino acids long. V was trimmed by 0 bases and J by 4 bases, leaving 11 bases between them. Germline V gene lookup returns CDR1 LGHNA and CDR2 YSLEER. CDR3 sequence reads: CASSQDHGMADTQYF. CDR3 nucleotide sequence: TGCGCCAGCAGCCAAGATCATGGGATGGCAGATACGCAGTATTTT.

This clonotype came up a few times. V gene TRBV4-2 combines with J gene TRBJ2-1, with D hard to call. CDR3 size: 13 residues. Germline V lookup: CDR1 LGHNA, CDR2 YNFKEQ. V was clipped by 0 bases and J by 11 bases, with 11 bases between them. This chain's CDR3 is CASSQDGVSKQFF. The CDR3 DNA sequence: TGTGCCAGCAGCCAAGATGGGGTCTCTAAGCAGTTCTTC.

This clonotype occurred a few times. The chain couples TRBV7-9 to TRBJ2-4, with D maybe TRBD1 (6 bases). The V end lost 5 bases, the J end lost 3 bases, and 14 bases lay between the germline ends. The CDR3 spans 15 residues. The germline V gene encodes CDR1 SEHNR and CDR2 FQNEAQ (reference sequence). The CDR3 reads CASSQGWNDKNIQYF. In DNA, the CDR3 is TGTGCCAGCAGCCAGGGGTGGAATGACAAAAACATTCAGTACTTC.

The V and J genes are TRBV20-1 and TRBJ2-7; 11 bases match TRBD1. This CDR3 comprises 16 residues. Looked up from germline, CDR1 is DFQATT and CDR2 is SNEGSKA (reference sequence). V trimming: 4 bases; J trimming: 0 bases; junction bases outside the gene matches: 8. DNA of the CDR3: TGCAGTGCTATTTCACCCGGACAGGGGGCCTCCTACGAGCAGTACGTC. Translating it yields CSAISPGQGASYEQYV.

This clonotype was seen at least ten times. This chain connects TRBV6-5 to TRBJ1-1, with D maybe TRBD1 (6 bases). V lost 6 bases and J 0 bases, leaving 14 bases between the germline ends. The CDR3 spans 15 residues. Germline loops: CDR1 MNHEY, CDR2 SVGAGI. CDR3 residues: CASSGQFLLNTEAFF. The CDR3 bases are TGTGCCAGCAGCGGACAGTTTCTCTTGAACACTGAAGCTTTCTTT.

J is TRBJ2-3 and V is TRBV7-9; 7 bases line up with TRBD2. This CDR3 has 18 amino acids. Trimming removed 1 base from V and 2 bases from J; junction bases left unmatched: 12. The germline CDR1 and CDR2 sequences are SEHNR and FQNEAQ (reference sequence). The CDR3: CASSLESSLAVYTDTQYF. DNA for the CDR3: TGTGCCAGCAGCTTAGAATCGAGTCTAGCGGTATACACAGATACGCAGTATTTT.

As to this clonotype: At one boundary the junction diverges from the germline segment, which might be a read error. The chain has TRBV6-5 and TRBJ1-3; maybe TRBD1 (5 bases). The CDR3 is 15 residues long. Germline CDR1 reads MNHEY; CDR2 reads SVGAGI. The CDR3 region is CASTYQPGGGNTIYF. DNA for the CDR3: TGTGCCAGCACTTACCAGCCGGGGGGTGGAAACACCATATATTTT.

This clonotype was seen many times. The chain recombines TRBV29-1 with TRBJ2-1; TRBD2 agrees at 8 bases. The CDR3 is 14 amino acids. CDR1 and CDR2 from the germline V gene are SQVTM and ANQGSEA. Unmatched junction bases numbered 6, after V lost 5 bases and J lost 3 bases. The CDR3 reads CSVKAGEIYNEQFF. The CDR3 nucleotides read TGCAGCGTTAAAGCGGGGGAGATCTACAATGAGCAGTTCTTC.

This clonotype was observed a few times. The chain recombines TRBV5-1 with TRBJ1-1; D possibly corresponds to TRBD1 (5 bases). V lost 4 bases and J lost 6, with 19 bases in between. The CDR3 is 15 amino acids. In germline, CDR1 is SGHRS, CDR2 YFSETQ. The CDR3 region is CASSPFLGDEAEAFF. The CDR3 DNA reads TGCGCCAGCAGCCCGTTCCTGGGGGATGAGGCTGAAGCTTTCTTT.

The chain joins TRBV12-3 or TRBV12-4 to TRBJ2-3, with TRBD2 matching over 13 bases. V trimming: 10 bases; J trimming: 2 bases; junction bases outside the gene matches: 6. The CDR3 has 15 amino acids. CDR3 coding DNA: TGTGCCACTTCGGGACTAGCGGGGAACACAGATACGCAGTATTTT. Encoded protein: CATSGLAGNTDTQYF.

Ten or more counts support this clonotype. The V and J genes are TRBV7-2 and TRBJ1-5; TRBD1 matches 9 bases. Unmatched junction bases numbered 6, after V lost 5 bases and J lost 4 bases. This CDR3 contains 15 residues. CDR1 and CDR2 from the germline V gene are SGHTA and FQGNSA. CDR3 region: CASSKGTGTNQPQHF. The CDR3 nucleotides read TGTGCCAGCAGCAAAGGGACAGGGACGAATCAGCCCCAGCATTTT.

This clonotype was detected a few times. The chain is built from TRBV7-2 and TRBJ2-7; possibly TRBD2 for D (5 bases). The CDR3 has 13 residues. Germline V gene sequence: CDR1 SGHTA, CDR2 FQGNSA. The V gene lost 0 bases and the J gene lost 4 bases, with 7 bases spanning the gap. CDR3 in amino acids: CASSLATGYEQYF. CDR3 DNA sequence: TGTGCCAGCAGCTTAGCAACGGGGTACGAGCAGTACTTC.

The CDR3 nucleotides are TGTGCCATACAGTCCCTCCGGGCGGGGGGTGAAGCTTTCTTT. This translates into CAIQSLRAGGEAFF. This sequence joins TRBV10-3 and TRBJ1-1, with a weak D call TRBD1 (5 bases). Germline V gene data show CDR1 as ENHRY and CDR2 as SYGVKD. CDR3 size: 14 residues. V lost 9 bases, J lost 7 bases, and 21 bases lay in between.

This clonotype has just a few counts. The chain combines TRBV5-1 with TRBJ2-7, with D uncertain. Per germline, CDR1 SGHRS and CDR2 YFSETQ. V shed 4 bases and J shed 3 bases, with 11 bases lying between them. CDR3 length: 13 residues. The CDR3, as DNA: TGCGCCAGCAGCCTACATCCCGGCTACGAGCAGTACTTC. Protein sequence: CASSLHPGYEQYF.